These 21 T cell receptor beta chains originate from one sample sequenced in a study of T cell responses to AZD1222 COVID-19 vaccine. The protocol was immunoSEQ multiplex PCR, while the TCRdb copy is restricted to in-frame clones and leaves out a portion. Of about 140,000 clones detected, about 90% appear once; the ten largest clones hold 2.5% to 3.5%. Sequenced material: peripheral blood, taken on day 0 of AZD1222 vaccination. Receptors were obtained from an adult in good health.

The V and J genes are TRBV5-4 and TRBJ1-2; no clear D gene. The CDR3 consists of 14 residues. Germline CDR1 is SGHNT and CDR2 is YYREEE (reference sequence). With 2 bases removed from V and 4 bases from J, the gap between germline ends came to 12 bases. DNA for the CDR3: TGTGCCAGCAGCTTCGGTTCATGGGGCTATGGCTACACCTTC. Amino acids: CASSFGSWGYGYTF.

The chain combines TRBV4-1 with TRBJ2-6, with D unresolved. Germline CDR1 is MGHRA and CDR2 is YSYEKL. V was clipped by 1 base and J by 0 bases, with 10 bases between them. The CDR3 is 17 residues long. For the CDR3, the DNA is TGCGCCAGCAGCCAAGTCAGGCAGAGCTCTGGGGCCAACGTCCTGACTTTC. Translation: CASSQVRQSSGANVLTF.

This chain joins TRBV5-1 and TRBJ2-1; D remains ambiguous. Deletions cut 3 bases from V and 7 bases from J, with 20 bases between. This CDR3 has 16 amino acids. The germline V gene encodes CDR1 SGHRS and CDR2 YFSETQ. CDR3 coding DNA: TGCGCCAGCAGCTCGAAGGAGTTGGGTGAAGGGAATGAGCAGTTCTTC. As protein: CASSSKELGEGNEQFF. Variable domain in full (rest from reference TRBV5-1 and TRBJ2-1): KAGVTQTPRYLIKTRGQQVTLSCSPISGHRSVSWYQQTPGQGLQFLFEYFSETQRNKGNFPGRFSGRQFSNSRSEMNVSTLELGDSALYLCASSSKELGEGNEQFFGPGTRLTVL.

V gene TRBV28 combines with J gene TRBJ1-5; 9 nucleotides line up with TRBD1. Per the germline V gene, CDR1 is MDHEN and CDR2 is SYDVKM. The CDR3 runs 15 residues. The trim removed 4 bases at V and 0 bases at J, leaving 1 base unmatched. CDR3 loop: CASSWDRASNQPQHF. CDR3 nucleotide sequence: TGTGCCAGCAGTTGGGACAGGGCTAGCAATCAGCCCCAGCATTTT.

The rearrangement joins TRBV6-2 or TRBV6-3 to TRBJ2-2, with 7 nucleotides matching TRBD1. CDR1 is MNHEY, CDR2 SVGEGT, per germline. The CDR3 loop spans 15 amino acids. Trimming cost V 4 bases and J 7 bases; bases outside gene matches: 9. The CDR3 DNA follows: TGTGCCAGCAGTTTTTCCCCCCAGGGGGACGGGGAGCTGTTTTTT. Amino acid sequence: CASSFSPQGDGELFF.

V gene TRBV3-1 (or the pseudogene TRBV3-2) combines with J gene TRBJ2-2; 16 bases align to TRBD2. The CDR3 spans 19 residues. Germline values: CDR1 LGHDT, CDR2 YNNKEL (reference sequence). The V segment lost 2 bases and the J segment 1 base; nucleotides outside the gene matches: 4. The CDR3 DNA is TGTGCCAGCAGCCAATACGGGACTAGCGGGAGGGAGAACACCGGGGAGCTGTTTTTT. This codes for CASSQYGTSGRENTGELFF.

The chain combines TRBV14 with TRBJ2-3, with 8 bases identical to TRBD2. The germline V gene encodes CDR1 SGHDN and CDR2 FVKESK. V was clipped by 3 bases and J by 4 bases; unmatched bases: 9. CDR3 size: 16 residues. CDR3 coding DNA: TGTGCCAGCAGCCACCCCGGAAGCGGGGGAGCAGATACGCAGTATTTT. It is translated as CASSHPGSGGADTQYF.

V is TRBV7-2 and J is TRBJ2-3, with D hard to call. Per germline, CDR1 SGHTA and CDR2 FQGNSA. The CDR3 is made up of 15 amino acids. The germline V and J ends were trimmed by 3 bases and 2 bases, with 12 bases remaining between them. CDR3 nucleotide sequence: TGTGCCAGCAGCTTGGAATTGCTAAACACAGATACGCAGTATTTT. Translated: CASSLELLNTDTQYF.

The chain has TRBV6-2 or TRBV6-3 and TRBJ1-2; possible D gene TRBD1, 6 bases. CDR3 length: 15 amino acids. V gave up 5 bases and J gave up 1 base, with 14 bases separating them. In germline, CDR1 is MNHEY, CDR2 SVGEGT. CDR3 bases: TGTGCCAGCAGTGGGCCGGACAGACTTAACTATGGCTACACCTTC. Translation: CASSGPDRLNYGYTF.

J is TRBJ1-6 and V is TRBV9, with a weak D call TRBD1 (5 bases). The CDR3 is 15 residues long. V lost 4 bases, J lost 6 bases, and 14 bases lay in between. Looked up from germline, CDR1 is SGDLS and CDR2 is YYNGEE. The CDR3 loop reads CASSPRGQGNSPLHF. CDR3 in DNA: TGTGCCAGCAGCCCACGGGGCCAGGGTAATTCACCCCTCCACTTT.

This clone appeared a few times. CDR3 DNA: TGCAGCGTTGGTCCACAGCGGGGGAGCTCCTACAATGAGCAGTTCTTC. It encodes CSVGPQRGSSYNEQFF. The J gene is TRBJ2-1, the V gene TRBV29-1, with 8 positions matching TRBD2. V gave up 4 bases and J gave up 0 bases; unmatched junction bases: 8. There are 16 residues in the CDR3. Germline V gene lookup returns CDR1 SQVTM and CDR2 ANQGSEA.

This chain joins TRBV7-2 and TRBJ2-5; 10 bases fit TRBD2. The CDR3 extends over 14 amino acids. Unmatched junction bases numbered 6, after V lost 6 bases and J lost 5 bases. Germline loops: CDR1 SGHTA, CDR2 FQGNSA. CDR3 in amino acids: CASRSSGSWETQYF. In DNA form, the CDR3 reads TGTGCCAGCAGGTCTAGCGGGAGCTGGGAGACCCAGTACTTC. The variable domain in full, with the rest retrieved from reference TRBV7-2 and TRBJ2-5, is GAGVSQSPSNKVTEKGKDVELRCDPISGHTALYWYRQSLGQGLEFLIYFQGNSAPDKSGLPSDRFSAERTGGSVSTLTIQRTQQEDSAVYLCASRSSGSWETQYFGPGTRLLVL.

This clone showed up just once. This chain uses TRBV28 with TRBJ2-7, with TRBD1 matching 7 bases. The CDR3 runs 15 residues. The J segment lost 5 bases and the V segment lost 3 bases, leaving 10 bases of the junction unmatched. The germline V gene has CDR1 MDHEN and CDR2 SYDVKM. As DNA, the CDR3 is TGTGCCAGCAGTTTCATCTTGGGACAGAACCACGAGCAGTACTTC. It codes for CASSFILGQNHEQYF. Using reference TRBV28 and TRBJ2-7 for the parts outside the CDR3, the full variable domain is DVKVTQSSRYLVKRTGEKVFLECVQDMDHENMFWYRQDPGLGLRLIYFSYDVKMKEKGDIPEGYSVSREKKERFSLILESASTNQTSMYLCASSFILGQNHEQYFGPGTRLTVT.

This clone was detected once. This CDR3 is also generated by other DNA sequences in the sample. The V call is TRBV28, the J call TRBJ1-2; D is unresolved. Per germline, CDR1 MDHEN and CDR2 SYDVKM. The CDR3 sequence is 12 residues long. V dropped 3 bases and J dropped 5 bases, with 7 bases sitting between them. The DNA of the CDR3 is TGTGCCAGCAGTTTCCGGGGATATGGCTACACCTTC. This sequence encodes CASSFRGYGYTF.

V is TRBV5-6 and J is TRBJ1-5; TRBD1 is a possible D gene (5 bases). CDR1 and CDR2 (germline): SGHDT, YYEEEE. Trimming shortened V by 6 bases and J by 2 bases, and 18 bases separated the two germline ends. The CDR3 spans 16 residues. The CDR3 is CASTRGGLGGNQPQHF. CDR3 in DNA: TGTGCCAGCACCCGGGGGGGGTTGGGAGGCAATCAGCCCCAGCATTTT.

The V call is TRBV10-3, the J call TRBJ2-2; tentatively, D is TRBD2 (5 bases). The CDR3 totals 13 residues. Germline V gene data show CDR1 as ENHRY and CDR2 as SYGVKD. V lost 8 bases and J lost 3, with 10 bases in between. The CDR3 DNA is TGTGCCATCGGGAGCTTGGACACCGGGGAGCTGTTTTTT. Protein: CAIGSLDTGELFF.

The sample holds a few counts of this clone. The rearrangement uses TRBV12-5 and TRBJ2-2; 9 positions agree with TRBD2. This CDR3 comprises 16 residues. The V gene end was trimmed by 3 bases and the J gene end by 3 bases; junction bases not matched to a gene: 5. CDR1 is LGHNT, CDR2 FRNRAP, per germline. The CDR3 is CASGFWVAGDTGELFF. The CDR3 nucleotides are TGTGCTAGTGGTTTCTGGGTAGCGGGAGACACCGGGGAGCTGTTTTTT.

V gene TRBV12-5 combines with J gene TRBJ1-1, with TRBD1 as a possible D gene (5 bases). Germline CDR1 LGHNT, CDR2 FRNRAP. There are 14 residues in the CDR3. Trimming stripped 5 bases from V and 7 bases from J, with 17 bases between. CDR3 nucleotide sequence: TGTGCTAGTGGTCCCCTGGGACTAAGGATTGAAGCTTTCTTT. Its translation: CASGPLGLRIEAFF.

This clone was found a few times. The CDR3: CASSFISGAVEGNTIYF. In nucleotides, the CDR3 is TGTGCCAGCAGCTTCATATCAGGGGCGGTAGAAGGAAACACCATATATTTT. The V and J genes are TRBV9 and TRBJ1-3; tentative D call: TRBD1 (6 bases). Trimming shortened V by 4 bases and J by 4 bases, and 21 bases separated the two germline ends. Per the germline V gene, CDR1 is SGDLS and CDR2 is YYNGEE. The CDR3 length is 17 residues.

The chain is built from TRBV16 and TRBJ1-1; 9 nucleotides match TRBD1. Germline CDR1 KGHSY, CDR2 FQNENV. The trim removed 4 bases at V and 4 bases at J, leaving 7 bases unmatched. The CDR3 covers 15 residues. The CDR3, as DNA: TGTGCCAGCAGCCCTAACAGGGGGCGGGGCACTGAAGCTTTCTTT. This encodes CASSPNRGRGTEAFF.

The chain has TRBV5-1 and TRBJ2-4, with 12 bases identical to TRBD2. The CDR3 runs 18 residues. The V gene end was trimmed by 4 bases and the J gene end by 5 bases; junction bases not matched to a gene: 13. The germline gives CDR1 SGHRS, CDR2 YFSETQ. The CDR3 is CASSVPQTSGRGENIQYF. DNA of the CDR3: TGCGCCAGCAGCGTTCCGCAGACTAGCGGGAGAGGGGAAAACATTCAGTACTTC.